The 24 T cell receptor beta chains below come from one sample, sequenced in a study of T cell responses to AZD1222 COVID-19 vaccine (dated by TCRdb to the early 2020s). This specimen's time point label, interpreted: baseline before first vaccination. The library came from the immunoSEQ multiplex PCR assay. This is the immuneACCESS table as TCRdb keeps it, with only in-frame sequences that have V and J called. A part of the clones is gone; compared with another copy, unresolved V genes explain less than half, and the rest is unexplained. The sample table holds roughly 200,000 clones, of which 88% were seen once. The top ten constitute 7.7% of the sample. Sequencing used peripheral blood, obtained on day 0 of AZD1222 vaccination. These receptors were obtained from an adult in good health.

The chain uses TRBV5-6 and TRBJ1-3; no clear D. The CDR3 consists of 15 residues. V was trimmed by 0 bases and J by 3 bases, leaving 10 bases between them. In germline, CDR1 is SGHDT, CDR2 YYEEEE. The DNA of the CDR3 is TGTGCCAGCAGCTTGGCCCCAGGCCTTGGAAACACCATATATTTT. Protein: CASSLAPGLGNTIYF.

The CDR3 region is CASSPSFGTDTQYF. CDR3 nucleotides: TGTGCCAGCAGTCCATCCTTCGGGACAGATACGCAGTATTTT. The chain joins TRBV28 to TRBJ2-3; D not resolved. CDR1 and CDR2 from the germline V gene are MDHEN and SYDVKM. V shed 5 bases and J shed 3 bases, with 12 bases lying between them. The CDR3 loop spans 14 amino acids.

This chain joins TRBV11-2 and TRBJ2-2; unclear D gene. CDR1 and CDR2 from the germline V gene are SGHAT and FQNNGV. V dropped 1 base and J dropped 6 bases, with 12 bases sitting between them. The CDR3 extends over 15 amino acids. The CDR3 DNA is TGTGCCAGCAGCTTAGGATCGGGTGGGGCCGGGGAGCTGTTTTTT. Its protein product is CASSLGSGGAGELFF.

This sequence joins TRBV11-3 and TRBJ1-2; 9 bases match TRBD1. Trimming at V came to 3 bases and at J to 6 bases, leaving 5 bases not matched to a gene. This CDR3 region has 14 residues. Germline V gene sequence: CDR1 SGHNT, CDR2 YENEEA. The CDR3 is CASSLDGTGNGYTF. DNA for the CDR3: TGTGCCAGCAGCTTGGATGGGACAGGGAATGGCTACACCTTC.

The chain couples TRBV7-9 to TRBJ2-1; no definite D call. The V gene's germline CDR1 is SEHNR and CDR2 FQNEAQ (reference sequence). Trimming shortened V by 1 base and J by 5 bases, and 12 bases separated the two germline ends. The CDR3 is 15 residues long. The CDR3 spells CASSLGLATNNEQFF. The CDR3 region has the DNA TGTGCCAGCAGCTTAGGATTAGCAACGAACAATGAGCAGTTCTTC.

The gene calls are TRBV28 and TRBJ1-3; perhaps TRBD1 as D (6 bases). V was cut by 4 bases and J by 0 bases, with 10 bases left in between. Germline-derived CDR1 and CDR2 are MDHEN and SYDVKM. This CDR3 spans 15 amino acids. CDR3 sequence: CASSSVGGSGNTIYF. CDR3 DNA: TGTGCCAGCAGTTCAGTAGGGGGCTCTGGAAACACCATATATTTT. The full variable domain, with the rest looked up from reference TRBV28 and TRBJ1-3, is DVKVTQSSRYLVKRTGEKVFLECVQDMDHENMFWYRQDPGLGLRLIYFSYDVKMKEKGDIPEGYSVSREKKERFSLILESASTNQTSMYLCASSSVGGSGNTIYFGEGSWLTVV.

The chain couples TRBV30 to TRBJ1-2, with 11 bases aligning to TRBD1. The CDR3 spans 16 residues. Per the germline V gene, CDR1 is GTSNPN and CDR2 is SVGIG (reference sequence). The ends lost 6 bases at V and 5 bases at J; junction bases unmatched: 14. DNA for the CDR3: TGTGCCTGTCCTCCGCCCGGGACAGGGGGTGGTTATGGCTACACCTTC. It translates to CACPPPGTGGGYGYTF.

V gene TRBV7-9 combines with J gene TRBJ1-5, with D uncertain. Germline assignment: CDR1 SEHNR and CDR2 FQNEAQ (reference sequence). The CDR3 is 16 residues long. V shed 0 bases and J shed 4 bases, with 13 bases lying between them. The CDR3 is CASSLALAGGNQPQHF. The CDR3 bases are TGTGCCAGCAGCTTAGCGCTGGCAGGAGGGAATCAGCCCCAGCATTTT.

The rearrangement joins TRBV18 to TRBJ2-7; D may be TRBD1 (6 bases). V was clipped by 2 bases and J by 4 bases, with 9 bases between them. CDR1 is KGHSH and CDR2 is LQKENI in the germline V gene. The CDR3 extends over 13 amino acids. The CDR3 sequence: CASSPGQSYEQYF. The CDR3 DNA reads TGTGCCAGCTCACCAGGACAGTCTTACGAGCAGTACTTC.

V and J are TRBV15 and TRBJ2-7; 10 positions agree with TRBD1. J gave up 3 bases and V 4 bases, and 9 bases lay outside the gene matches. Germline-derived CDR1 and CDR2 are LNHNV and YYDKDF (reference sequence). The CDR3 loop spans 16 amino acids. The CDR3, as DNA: TGTGCCACCAGCACTAACCGGGGACAGGGGTTCTACGAGCAGTACTTC. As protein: CATSTNRGQGFYEQYF.

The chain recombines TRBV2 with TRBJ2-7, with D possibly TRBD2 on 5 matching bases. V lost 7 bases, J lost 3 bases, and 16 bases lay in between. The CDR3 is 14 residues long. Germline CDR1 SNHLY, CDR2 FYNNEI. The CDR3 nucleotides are TGTGCCAGCATTCCACGGTGGGAGAACTACGAGCAGTACTTC. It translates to CASIPRWENYEQYF.

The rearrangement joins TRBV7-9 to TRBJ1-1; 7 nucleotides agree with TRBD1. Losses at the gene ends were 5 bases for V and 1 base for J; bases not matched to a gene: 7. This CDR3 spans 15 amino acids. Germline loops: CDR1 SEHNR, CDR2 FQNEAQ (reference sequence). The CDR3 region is CASSTLQGRNTEAFF. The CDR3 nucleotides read TGTGCCAGCAGCACTTTACAGGGGCGGAACACTGAAGCTTTCTTT. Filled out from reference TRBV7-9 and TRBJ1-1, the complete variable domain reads DTGVSQNPRHKITKRGQNVTFRCDPISEHNRLYWYRQTLGQGPEFLTYFQNEAQLEKSRLLSDRFSAERPKGSFSTLEIQRTEQGDSAMYLCASSTLQGRNTEAFFGQGTRLTVV.

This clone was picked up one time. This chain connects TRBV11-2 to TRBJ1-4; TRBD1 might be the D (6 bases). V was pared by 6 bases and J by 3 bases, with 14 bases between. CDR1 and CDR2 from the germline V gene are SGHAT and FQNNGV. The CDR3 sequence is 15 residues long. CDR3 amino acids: CASRSRQASNEKLFF. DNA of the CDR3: TGTGCCAGCAGATCCCGACAGGCCTCTAATGAAAAACTGTTTTTT.

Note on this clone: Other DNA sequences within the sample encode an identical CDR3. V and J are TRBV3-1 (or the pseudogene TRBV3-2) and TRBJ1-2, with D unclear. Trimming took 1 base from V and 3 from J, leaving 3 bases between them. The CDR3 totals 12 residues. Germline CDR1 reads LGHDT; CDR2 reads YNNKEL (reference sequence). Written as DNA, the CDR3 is TGTGCCAGCAGCCAAGTTGACTATGGCTACACCTTC. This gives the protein CASSQVDYGYTF.

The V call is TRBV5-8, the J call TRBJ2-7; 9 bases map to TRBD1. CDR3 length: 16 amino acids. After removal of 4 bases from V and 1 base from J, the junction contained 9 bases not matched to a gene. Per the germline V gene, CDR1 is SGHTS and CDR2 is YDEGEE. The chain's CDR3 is CASSPFWGQGSYEQYF. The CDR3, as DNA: TGTGCCAGCAGCCCCTTTTGGGGACAGGGTTCCTACGAGCAGTACTTC.

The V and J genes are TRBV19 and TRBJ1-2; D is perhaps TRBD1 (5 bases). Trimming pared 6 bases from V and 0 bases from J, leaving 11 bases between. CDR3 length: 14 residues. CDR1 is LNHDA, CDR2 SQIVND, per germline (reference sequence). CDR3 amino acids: CASSSGLSNYGYTF. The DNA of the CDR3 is TGTGCCAGTAGCTCGGGACTTTCTAACTATGGCTACACCTTC.

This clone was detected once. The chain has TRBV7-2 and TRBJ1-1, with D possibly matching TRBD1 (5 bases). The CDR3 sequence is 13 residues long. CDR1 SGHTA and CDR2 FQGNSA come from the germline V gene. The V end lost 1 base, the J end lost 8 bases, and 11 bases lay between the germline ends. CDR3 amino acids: CASSLGSNREAFF. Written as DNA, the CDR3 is TGTGCCAGCAGCTTAGGTTCTAACAGGGAAGCTTTCTTT.

DNA for the CDR3: TGTGCCTGGACCTCTAGGGGAGGCTACACCTTC. Its protein is CAWTSRGGYTF. The chain employs TRBV30 and TRBJ1-2; the D gene is possibly TRBD1 (5 bases). This CDR3 is 11 amino acids long. V lost 4 bases and J lost 8, with 11 bases in between. Germline CDR1 and CDR2: GTSNPN and SVGIG (reference sequence).

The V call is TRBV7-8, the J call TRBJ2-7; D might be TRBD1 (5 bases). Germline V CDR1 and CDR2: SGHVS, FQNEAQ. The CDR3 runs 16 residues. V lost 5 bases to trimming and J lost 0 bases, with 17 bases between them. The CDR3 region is CASSPLQEISSYEQYF. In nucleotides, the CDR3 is TGTGCCAGCAGCCCTCTACAGGAAATAAGCTCCTACGAGCAGTACTTC.

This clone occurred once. CDR3 region: CASSRDRGEPQHF. The CDR3 DNA reads as TGTGCCAGCAGCAGAGATCGGGGGGAGCCCCAGCATTTT. The V call is TRBV7-2, the J call TRBJ1-5, with D maybe TRBD1 (5 bases). This CDR3 comprises 13 residues. CDR1 and CDR2 (germline): SGHTA, FQGNSA. Trimming left V 5 bases short and J 8 bases short, with 13 bases between.

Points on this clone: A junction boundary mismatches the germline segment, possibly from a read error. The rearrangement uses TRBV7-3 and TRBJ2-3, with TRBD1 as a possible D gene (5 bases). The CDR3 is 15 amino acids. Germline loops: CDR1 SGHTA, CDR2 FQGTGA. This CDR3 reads CASSFSVASTGTQYF. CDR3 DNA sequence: TGTGCCAGCAGCTTTTCAGTTGCATCCACAGGTACGCAGTATTTT.

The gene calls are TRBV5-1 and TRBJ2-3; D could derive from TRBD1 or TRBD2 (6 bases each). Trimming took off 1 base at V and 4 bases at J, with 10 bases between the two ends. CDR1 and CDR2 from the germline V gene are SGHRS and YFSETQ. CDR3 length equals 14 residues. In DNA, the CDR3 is TGCGCCAGCAGCTTGAAGGGGGGCCCAGATACGCAGTATTTT. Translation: CASSLKGGPDTQYF. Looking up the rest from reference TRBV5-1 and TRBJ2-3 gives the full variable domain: KAGVTQTPRYLIKTRGQQVTLSCSPISGHRSVSWYQQTPGQGLQFLFEYFSETQRNKGNFPGRFSGRQFSNSRSEMNVSTLELGDSALYLCASSLKGGPDTQYFGPGTRLTVL.

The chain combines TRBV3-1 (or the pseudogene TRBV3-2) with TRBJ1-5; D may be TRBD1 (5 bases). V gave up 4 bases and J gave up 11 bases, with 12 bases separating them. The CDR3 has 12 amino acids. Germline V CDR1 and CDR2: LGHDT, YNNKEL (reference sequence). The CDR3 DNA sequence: TGTGCCAGCAGCCCGGGGGAGGGAACCCAGCATTTT. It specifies CASSPGEGTQHF.

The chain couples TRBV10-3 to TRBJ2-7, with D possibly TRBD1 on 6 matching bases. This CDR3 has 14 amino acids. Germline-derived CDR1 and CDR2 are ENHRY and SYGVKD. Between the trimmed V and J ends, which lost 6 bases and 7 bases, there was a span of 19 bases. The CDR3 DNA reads TGTGCCATCAGATCTACACAGGGTTCGGGAGAGCAGTACTTC. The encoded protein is CAIRSTQGSGEQYF.